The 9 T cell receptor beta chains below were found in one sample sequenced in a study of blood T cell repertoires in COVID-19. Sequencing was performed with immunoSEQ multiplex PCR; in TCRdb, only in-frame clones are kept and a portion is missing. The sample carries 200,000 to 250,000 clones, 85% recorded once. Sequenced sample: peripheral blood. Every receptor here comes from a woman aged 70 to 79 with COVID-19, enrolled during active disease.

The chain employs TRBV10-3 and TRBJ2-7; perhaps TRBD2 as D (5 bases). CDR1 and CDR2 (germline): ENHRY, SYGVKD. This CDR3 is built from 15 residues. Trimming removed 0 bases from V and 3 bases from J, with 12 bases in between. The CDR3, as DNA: TGTGCCATCAGTGAGTCGACCGGGATCGGCTACGAGCAGTACTTC. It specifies CAISESTGIGYEQYF.

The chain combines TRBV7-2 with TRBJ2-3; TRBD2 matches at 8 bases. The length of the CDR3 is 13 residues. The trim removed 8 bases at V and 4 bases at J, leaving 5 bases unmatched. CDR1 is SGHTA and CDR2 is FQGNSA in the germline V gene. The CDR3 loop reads CASAGLGADTQYF. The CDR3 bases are TGTGCCAGCGCGGGACTAGGGGCAGATACGCAGTATTTT. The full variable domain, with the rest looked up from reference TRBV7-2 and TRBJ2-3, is GAGVSQSPSNKVTEKGKDVELRCDPISGHTALYWYRQSLGQGLEFLIYFQGNSAPDKSGLPSDRFSAERTGGSVSTLTIQRTQQEDSAVYLCASAGLGADTQYFGPGTRLTVL.

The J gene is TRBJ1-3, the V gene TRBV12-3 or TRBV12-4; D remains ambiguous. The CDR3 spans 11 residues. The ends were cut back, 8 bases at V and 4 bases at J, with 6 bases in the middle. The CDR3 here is CASSVGNTIYF. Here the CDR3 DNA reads TGTGCCAGCTCGGTAGGAAACACCATATATTTT.

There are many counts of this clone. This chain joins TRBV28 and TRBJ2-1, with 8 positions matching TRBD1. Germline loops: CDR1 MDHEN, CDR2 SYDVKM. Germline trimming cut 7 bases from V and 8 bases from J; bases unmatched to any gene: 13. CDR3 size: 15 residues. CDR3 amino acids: CASTGSTGVVDEQFF. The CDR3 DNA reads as TGTGCCAGCACCGGTTCGACAGGGGTGGTCGATGAGCAGTTCTTC.

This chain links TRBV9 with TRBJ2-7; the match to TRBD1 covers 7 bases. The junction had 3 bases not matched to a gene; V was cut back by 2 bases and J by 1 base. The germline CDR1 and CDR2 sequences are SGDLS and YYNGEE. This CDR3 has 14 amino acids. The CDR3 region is CASSVQTGSYEQYF. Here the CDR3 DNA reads TGTGCCAGCAGCGTCCAGACAGGGTCCTACGAGCAGTACTTC.

For the CDR3, the DNA is TGTGCCACCAGCAGAGGGCTCGGGATAGCGGGGAGCTCCTACGAGCAGTACTTC. Translating gives CATSRGLGIAGSSYEQYF. This chain connects TRBV15 to TRBJ2-7; 8 bases match TRBD2. V trimming: 1 base; J trimming: 0 bases; junction bases outside the gene matches: 11. This CDR3 has 18 residues. CDR1 and CDR2 (germline): LNHNV, YYDKDF (reference sequence). The full variable domain, in which reference TRBV15 and TRBJ2-7 provide the parts outside the CDR3, is DAMVIQNPRYQVTQFGKPVTLSCSQTLNHNVMYWYQQKSSQAPKLLFHYYDKDFNNEADTPDNFQSRRPNTSFCFLDIRSPGLGDTAMYLCATSRGLGIAGSSYEQYFGPGTRLTVT.

In DNA form, the CDR3 reads TGTGCCAGCGGGAGCAGGGGGCGCGTCGACATTCAGTACTTC. This encodes CASGSRGRVDIQYF. This rearrangement joins TRBV7-3 to TRBJ2-4, with 8 nucleotides matching TRBD1. The junction had 11 bases not matched to a gene; V was cut back by 8 bases and J by 8 bases. The CDR3 loop spans 14 amino acids. CDR1 is SGHTA and CDR2 is FQGTGA in the germline V gene.

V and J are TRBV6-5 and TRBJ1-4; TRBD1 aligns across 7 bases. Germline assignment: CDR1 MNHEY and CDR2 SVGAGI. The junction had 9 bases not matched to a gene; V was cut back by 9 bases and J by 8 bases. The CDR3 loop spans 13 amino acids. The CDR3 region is CASRTGLTEKLFF. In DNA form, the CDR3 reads TGTGCCAGTCGGACAGGACTTACCGAAAAACTGTTTTTT.

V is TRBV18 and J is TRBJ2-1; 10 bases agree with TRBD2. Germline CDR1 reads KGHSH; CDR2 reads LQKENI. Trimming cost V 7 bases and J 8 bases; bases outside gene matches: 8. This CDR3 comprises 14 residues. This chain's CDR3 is CASCLAGDIYEQFF. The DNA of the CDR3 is TGTGCCAGCTGCCTAGCGGGGGATATTTATGAGCAGTTCTTC. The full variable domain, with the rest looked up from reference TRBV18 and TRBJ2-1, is NAGVMQNPRHLVRRRGQEARLRCSPMKGHSHVYWYRQLPEEGLKFMVYLQKENIIDESGMPKERFSAEFPKEGPSILRIQQVVRGDSAAYFCASCLAGDIYEQFFGPGTRLTVL.